One T cell receptor beta chain is described in this entry. Reverse transcription of extracted RNA yielded cDNA, which provided the sequencing template. The protocol was immunoSEQ multiplex PCR, while the TCRdb copy is restricted to in-frame clones and leaves out a portion. This sample has more than 85,000 clones, with roughly 64% found just once. The data were taken from a study of CD8+ T cells in alopecia areata. Treatment denoted: oral pan-JAK inhibitor, 5-10 mg twice daily. The CDR3 has 14 residues. V dropped 6 bases and J dropped 8 bases, with 19 bases sitting between them. From germline, CDR1 is SQVTM and CDR2 ANQGSEA.

This clonotype originated in a human donor with alopecia areata. This sample comprised CD8+ T cells sorted from blood, obtained at week 4, from a patient treated with tofacitinib. The chain recombines TRBV29-1 with TRBJ2-2, with D uncertain. CDR3 protein: CSVIWPLTGGELFF. CDR3 nucleotides: TGCAGCGTCATATGGCCTCTTACCGGGGGGGAGCTGTTTTTT.